What follows describes a single TCR beta chain. The V gene's germline CDR1 is DFQATT and CDR2 SNEGSKA (reference sequence). V was clipped by 1 base and J by 0 bases, with 7 bases between them. The CDR3 contains 14 residues. TCRdb analysed the 5' RACE reads with MiXCR anew, one entry per CDR3 protein. The sample lists tens of thousands of distinct CDR3 sequences, around 26% occurring once. Source material: tumor-infiltrating memory CD4+ T cells sorted from the breast tumor. Subset noted: memory CD4+ T cells, CD4+CD45RO+CD25-. This chain uses TRBV20-1 with TRBJ2-1; D is undetermined. This clonotype was obtained from a female donor with breast cancer. Here the CDR3 reads CSARGGSSYNEQFF. In DNA form, the CDR3 reads TGCAGTGCTAGAGGTGGAAGCTCCTACAATGAGCAGTTCTTC.